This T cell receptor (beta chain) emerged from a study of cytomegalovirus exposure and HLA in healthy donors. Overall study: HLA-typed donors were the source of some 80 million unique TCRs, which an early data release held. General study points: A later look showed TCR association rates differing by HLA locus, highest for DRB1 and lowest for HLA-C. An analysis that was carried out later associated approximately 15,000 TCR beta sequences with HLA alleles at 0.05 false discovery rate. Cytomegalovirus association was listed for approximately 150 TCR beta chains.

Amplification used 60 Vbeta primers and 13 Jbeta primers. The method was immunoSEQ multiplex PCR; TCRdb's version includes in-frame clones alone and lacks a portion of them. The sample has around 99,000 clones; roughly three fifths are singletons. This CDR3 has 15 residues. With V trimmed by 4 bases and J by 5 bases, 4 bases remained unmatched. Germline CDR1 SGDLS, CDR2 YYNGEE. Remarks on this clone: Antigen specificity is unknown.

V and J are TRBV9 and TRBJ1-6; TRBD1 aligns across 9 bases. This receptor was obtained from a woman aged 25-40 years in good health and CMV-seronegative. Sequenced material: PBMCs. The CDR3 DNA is TGTGCCAGCAGCCCAACAGGGGGCAATAATTCACCCCTCCACTTT. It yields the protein CASSPTGGNNSPLHF.